The clone carrying this T cell receptor (beta chain) was counted only a few times. The antigen is not known. These data are taken from a study of cytotoxic CD8 clonotypes in ibrutinib-treated CLL. Study at large: The subjects consisted of roughly ten relapsed/refractory and roughly 15 treatment-naive individuals, with approximately 17 IGHV unmutated.

The CDR3 is 13 amino acids. Trimming pared 6 bases from V and 8 bases from J, leaving 14 bases between. Germline V CDR1 and CDR2: MNHEY, SVGAGI. The protocol was immunoSEQ multiplex PCR, while the TCRdb copy is restricted to in-frame clones and leaves out a portion. This sample carries approximately 190,000 clones, approximately 75% of them seen once, and the ten largest clones take about an eighth. Findings and limits, study-wide: Public clonotypes showed up rarely, and on treatment they shrank or held steady.

The specimen comprised PBMCs, sampled after 12 months of ibrutinib treatment. The source is a human donor with chronic lymphocytic leukemia. The chain is built from TRBV6-5 and TRBJ1-3; unclear D gene. The CDR3, as DNA: TGTGCCAGCAGGAGGCTTAGTTGGGACACCATATATTTT. As protein: CASRRLSWDTIYF.